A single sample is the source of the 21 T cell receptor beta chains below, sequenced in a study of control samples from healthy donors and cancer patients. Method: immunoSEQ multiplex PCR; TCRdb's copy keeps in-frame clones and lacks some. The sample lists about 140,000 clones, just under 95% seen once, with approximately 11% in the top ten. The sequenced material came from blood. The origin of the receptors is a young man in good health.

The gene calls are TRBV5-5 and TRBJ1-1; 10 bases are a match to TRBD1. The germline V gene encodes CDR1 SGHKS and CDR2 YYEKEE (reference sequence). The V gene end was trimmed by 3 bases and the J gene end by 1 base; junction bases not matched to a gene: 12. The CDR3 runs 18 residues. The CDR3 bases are TGTGCCAGCAGCTGGGGAGGGACAGGGGCGTCAAGGAACACTGAAGCTTTCTTT. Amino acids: CASSWGGTGASRNTEAFF.

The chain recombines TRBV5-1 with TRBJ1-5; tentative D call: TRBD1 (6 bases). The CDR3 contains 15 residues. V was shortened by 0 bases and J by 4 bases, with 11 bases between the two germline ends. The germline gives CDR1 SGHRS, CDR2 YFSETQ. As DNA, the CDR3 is TGCGCCAGCAGCTTGGATGAGGGGGGGAATCAGCCCCAGCATTTT. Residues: CASSLDEGGNQPQHF.

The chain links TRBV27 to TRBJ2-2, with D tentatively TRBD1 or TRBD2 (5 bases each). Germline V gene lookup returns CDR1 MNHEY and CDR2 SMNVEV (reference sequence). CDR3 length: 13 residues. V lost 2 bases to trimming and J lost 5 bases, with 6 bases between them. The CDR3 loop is CASSLGGTGELFF. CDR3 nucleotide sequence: TGTGCCAGCAGTTTAGGGGGTACCGGGGAGCTGTTTTTT.

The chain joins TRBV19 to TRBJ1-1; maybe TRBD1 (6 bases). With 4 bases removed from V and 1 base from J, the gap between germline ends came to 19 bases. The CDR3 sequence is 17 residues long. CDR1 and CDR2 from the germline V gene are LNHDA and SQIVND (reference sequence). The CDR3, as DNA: TGTGCCAGTAGTAGAACCGGACAGCAACACACGAACACTGAAGCTTTCTTT. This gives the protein CASSRTGQQHTNTEAFF.

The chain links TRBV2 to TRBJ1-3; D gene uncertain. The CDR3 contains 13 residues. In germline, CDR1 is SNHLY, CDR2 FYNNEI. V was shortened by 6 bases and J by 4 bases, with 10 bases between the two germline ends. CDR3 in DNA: TGTGCCAGCAGGCTCCGGCGCGGAAACACCATATATTTT. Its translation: CASRLRRGNTIYF. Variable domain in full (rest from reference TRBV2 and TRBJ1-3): EPEVTQTPSHQVTQMGQEVILRCVPISNHLYFYWYRQILGQKVEFLVSFYNNEISEKSEIFDDQFSVERPDGSNFTLKIRSTKLEDSAMYFCASRLRRGNTIYFGEGSWLTVV.

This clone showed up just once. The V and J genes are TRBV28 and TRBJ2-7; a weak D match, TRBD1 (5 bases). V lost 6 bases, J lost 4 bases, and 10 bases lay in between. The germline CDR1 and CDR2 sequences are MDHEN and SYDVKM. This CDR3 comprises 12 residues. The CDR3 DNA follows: TGTGCCAGCAGGTTACAGGATTACGAGCAGTACTTC. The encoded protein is CASRLQDYEQYF.

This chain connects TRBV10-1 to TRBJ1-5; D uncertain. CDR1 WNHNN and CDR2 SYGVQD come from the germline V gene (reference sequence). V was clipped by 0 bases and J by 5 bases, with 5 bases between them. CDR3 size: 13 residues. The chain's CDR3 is CASSESIDQPQHF. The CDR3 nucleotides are TGCGCCAGCAGTGAGTCGATAGATCAGCCCCAGCATTTT.

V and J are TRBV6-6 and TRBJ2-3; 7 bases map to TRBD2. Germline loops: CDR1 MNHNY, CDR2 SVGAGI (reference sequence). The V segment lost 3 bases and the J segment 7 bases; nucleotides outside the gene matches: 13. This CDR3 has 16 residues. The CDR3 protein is CASSYGLRERSNTQYF. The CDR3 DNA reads TGTGCCAGCAGTTATGGTCTGCGGGAGCGGAGTAATACGCAGTATTTT.

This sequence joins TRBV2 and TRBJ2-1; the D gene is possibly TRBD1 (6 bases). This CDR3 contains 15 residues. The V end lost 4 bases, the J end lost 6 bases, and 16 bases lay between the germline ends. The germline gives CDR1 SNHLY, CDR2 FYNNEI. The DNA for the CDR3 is TGTGCCAGCAGTGGAACTAGTCTCAGGGGCAATGAGCAGTTCTTC. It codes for CASSGTSLRGNEQFF. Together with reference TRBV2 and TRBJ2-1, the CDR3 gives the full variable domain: EPEVTQTPSHQVTQMGQEVILRCVPISNHLYFYWYRQILGQKVEFLVSFYNNEISEKSEIFDDQFSVERPDGSNFTLKIRSTKLEDSAMYFCASSGTSLRGNEQFFGPGTRLTVL.

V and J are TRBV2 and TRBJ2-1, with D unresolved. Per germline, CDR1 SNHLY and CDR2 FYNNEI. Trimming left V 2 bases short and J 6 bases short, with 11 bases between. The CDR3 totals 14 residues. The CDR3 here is CASSELTALNEQFF. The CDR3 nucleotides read TGTGCCAGCAGTGAACTCACTGCCCTCAATGAGCAGTTCTTC. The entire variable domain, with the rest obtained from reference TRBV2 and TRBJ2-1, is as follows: EPEVTQTPSHQVTQMGQEVILRCVPISNHLYFYWYRQILGQKVEFLVSFYNNEISEKSEIFDDQFSVERPDGSNFTLKIRSTKLEDSAMYFCASSELTALNEQFFGPGTRLTVL.

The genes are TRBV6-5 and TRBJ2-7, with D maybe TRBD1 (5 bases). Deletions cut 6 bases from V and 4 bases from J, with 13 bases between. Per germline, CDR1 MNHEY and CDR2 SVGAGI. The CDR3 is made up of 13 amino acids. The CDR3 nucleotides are TGTGCCAGCAGACGGACACCGACTTACGAGCAGTACTTC. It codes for CASRRTPTYEQYF.

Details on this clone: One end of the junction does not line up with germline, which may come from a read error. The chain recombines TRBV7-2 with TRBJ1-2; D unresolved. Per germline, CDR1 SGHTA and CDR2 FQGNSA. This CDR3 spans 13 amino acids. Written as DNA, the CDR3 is TGTGCCAGCACCTTATCCATTGGCTATGGCTACACCTTC. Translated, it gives CASTLSIGYGYTF.

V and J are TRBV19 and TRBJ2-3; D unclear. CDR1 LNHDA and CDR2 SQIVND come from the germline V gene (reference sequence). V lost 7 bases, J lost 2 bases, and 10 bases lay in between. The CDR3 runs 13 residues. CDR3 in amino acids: CASNGLDTDTQYF. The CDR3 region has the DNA TGTGCCAGTAACGGGCTGGACACAGATACGCAGTATTTT.

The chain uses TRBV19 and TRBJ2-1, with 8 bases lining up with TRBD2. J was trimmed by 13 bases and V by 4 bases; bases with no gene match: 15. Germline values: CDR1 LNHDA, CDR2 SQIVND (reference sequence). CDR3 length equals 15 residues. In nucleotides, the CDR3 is TGTGCCAGTAGTACCCAACAGCTAGCGGGTCCGGTCCAGTTCTTC. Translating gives CASSTQQLAGPVQFF.

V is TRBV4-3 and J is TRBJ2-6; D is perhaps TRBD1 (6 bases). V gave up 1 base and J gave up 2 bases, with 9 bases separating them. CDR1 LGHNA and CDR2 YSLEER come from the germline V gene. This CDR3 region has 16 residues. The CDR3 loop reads CASSQGTGTGANVLTF. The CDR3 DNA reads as TGCGCCAGCAGCCAAGGAACAGGGACTGGGGCCAACGTCCTGACTTTC.

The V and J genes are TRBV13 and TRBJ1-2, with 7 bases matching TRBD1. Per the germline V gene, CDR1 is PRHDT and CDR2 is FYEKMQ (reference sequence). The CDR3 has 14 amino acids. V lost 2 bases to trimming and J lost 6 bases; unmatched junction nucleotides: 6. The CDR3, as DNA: TGTGCCAGCAGCTTAACCGGGACAGCTCATGGCTACACCTTC. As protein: CASSLTGTAHGYTF. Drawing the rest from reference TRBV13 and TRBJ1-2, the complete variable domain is AAGVIQSPRHLIKEKRETATLKCYPIPRHDTVYWYQQGPGQDPQFLISFYEKMQSDKGSIPDRFSAQQFSDYHSELNMSSLELGDSALYFCASSLTGTAHGYTFGSGTRLTVV.

CDR3 protein: CASSPFTDRGANTEAFF. CDR3 DNA: TGTGCCAGCAGTCCCTTTACGGACAGGGGGGCCAACACTGAAGCTTTCTTT. The chain couples TRBV28 to TRBJ1-1; 10 bases are shared with TRBD1. V shed 5 bases and J 2 bases; nucleotides not matched to a gene: 11. Germline-derived CDR1 and CDR2 are MDHEN and SYDVKM. CDR3 length: 17 amino acids.

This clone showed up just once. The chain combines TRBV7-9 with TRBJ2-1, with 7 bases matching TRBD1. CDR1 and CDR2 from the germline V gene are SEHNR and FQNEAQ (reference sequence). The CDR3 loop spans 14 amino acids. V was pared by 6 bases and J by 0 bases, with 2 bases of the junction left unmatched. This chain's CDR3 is CASRTGSSYNEQFF. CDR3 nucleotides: TGTGCCAGCAGGACAGGGAGCTCCTACAATGAGCAGTTCTTC. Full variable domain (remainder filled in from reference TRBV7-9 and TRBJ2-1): DTGVSQNPRHKITKRGQNVTFRCDPISEHNRLYWYRQTLGQGPEFLTYFQNEAQLEKSRLLSDRFSAERPKGSFSTLEIQRTEQGDSAMYLCASRTGSSYNEQFFGPGTRLTVL.

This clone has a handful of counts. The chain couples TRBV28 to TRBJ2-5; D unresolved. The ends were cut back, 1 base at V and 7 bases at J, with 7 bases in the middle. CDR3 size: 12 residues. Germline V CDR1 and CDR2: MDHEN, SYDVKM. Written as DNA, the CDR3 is TGTGCCAGCAGTTTATTCGTGGGGACCCAGTACTTC. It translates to CASSLFVGTQYF.

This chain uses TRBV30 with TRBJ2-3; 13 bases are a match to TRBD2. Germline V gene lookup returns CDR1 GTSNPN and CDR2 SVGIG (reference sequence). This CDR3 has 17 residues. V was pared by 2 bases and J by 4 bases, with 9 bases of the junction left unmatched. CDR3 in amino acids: CAWSKRRTSGSPDTQYF. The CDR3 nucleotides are TGTGCCTGGAGTAAACGCCGGACTAGCGGGAGTCCAGATACGCAGTATTTT.

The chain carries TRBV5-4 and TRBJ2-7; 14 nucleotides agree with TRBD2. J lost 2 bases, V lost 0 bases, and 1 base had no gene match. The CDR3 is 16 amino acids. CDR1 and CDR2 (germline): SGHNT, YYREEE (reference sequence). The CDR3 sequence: CASSLGLAGGAYEQYF. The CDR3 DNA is TGTGCCAGCAGCTTGGGACTAGCGGGGGGGGCCTACGAGCAGTACTTC.